A selection of T cell receptor beta chains follows, all from one sample in a study of blood T cell repertoires in COVID-19. Sequenced by immunoSEQ multiplex PCR; TCRdb stores in-frame clones only, minus some. Among 250,000 to 300,000 clones, around 90% were seen once, and the ten largest hold 2% to 2.5%. The sequenced sample was peripheral blood. The receptors derive from a man aged 50-60 years with acute or convalescent COVID-19. Both conserved end residues are part of each CDR3. A D gene is named only where the DNA matches it firmly. Where a row states a size, it is once, few, many or the class of an expanded clone; other rows omit it.

J gene: TRBJ1-1
D gene: TRBD1
V gene: TRBV7-9
clone size: NA
CDR3 DNA: TGTGCCAGCAGCCTTAACCAGGGGGCAACTGAAGCTTTCTTT
CDR3 protein: CASSLNQGATEAFF

J gene: TRBJ2-3
D gene: NA
V gene: TRBV13
clone size: few
CDR3 DNA: TGTGCCAGCAGCTTACTCGCGGGGCCGTCCTTGCTCACAGATACGCAGTATTTT
CDR3 protein: CASSLLAGPSLLTDTQYF

J gene: TRBJ1-2
D gene: NA
V gene: TRBV3-1/TRBV3-2
clone size: NA
CDR3 DNA: TGTGCCAGCAGCCAAGATCCGGGGGTCGGGGACTATGGCTACACCTTC
CDR3 protein: CASSQDPGVGDYGYTF

J gene: TRBJ1-2
D gene: NA
V gene: TRBV18
clone size: NA
CDR3 DNA: TGTGCCAGCTCACCAGCGACAGTTAACTATGGCTACACCTTC
CDR3 protein: CASSPATVNYGYTF

J gene: TRBJ2-1
D gene: TRBD1
V gene: TRBV9
clone size: once
CDR3 DNA: TGTGCCAGCAGCGTGGACAGGAGCTCCTACAATGAGCAGTTCTTC
CDR3 protein: CASSVDRSSYNEQFF

J gene: TRBJ2-3
D gene: NA
V gene: TRBV29-1
clone size: NA
CDR3 DNA: TGCAGCGTCCGGCAGGGTCTTAGCACAGATACGCAGTATTTT
CDR3 protein: CSVRQGLSTDTQYF

J gene: TRBJ2-7
D gene: NA
V gene: TRBV29-1
clone size: NA
CDR3 DNA: TGCAGCGTTGAGGGGCAGGGAGGCCACGAGCAGTACTTC
CDR3 protein: CSVEGQGGHEQYF

J gene: TRBJ1-2
D gene: NA
V gene: TRBV6-5
clone size: NA
CDR3 DNA: TGTGCCAGCAAGAGGACGGGGGACTATGGCTACACCTTC
CDR3 protein: CASKRTGDYGYTF

J gene: TRBJ1-6
D gene: NA
V gene: TRBV2
clone size: NA
CDR3 DNA: TGTGCCAGCAGTAAGCGACGGAGCTGGGCAGGGGAATCCTATAATTCACCCCTCCACTTT
CDR3 protein: CASSKRRSWAGESYNSPLHF

J gene: TRBJ2-3
D gene: NA
V gene: TRBV2
clone size: NA
CDR3 DNA: TGTGCCAGCAGTGGTAGCCACAGGGCAGATACGCAGTATTTT
CDR3 protein: CASSGSHRADTQYF

J gene: TRBJ2-5
D gene: NA
V gene: TRBV3-1/TRBV3-2
clone size: NA
CDR3 DNA: TGTGCCAGCAGCCAAGAACCAGGGCGAGGAAAGACCCAGTACTTC
CDR3 protein: CASSQEPGRGKTQYF

J gene: TRBJ2-7
D gene: TRBD2
V gene: TRBV14
clone size: NA
CDR3 DNA: TGTGCCAGCAGCCACGGGGGGATATACGAGCAGTACTTC
CDR3 protein: CASSHGGIYEQYF

J gene: TRBJ2-5
D gene: TRBD2
V gene: TRBV6-2/TRBV6-3
clone size: NA
CDR3 DNA: TGTGCCAGCAGTACACCTGGACTAGCGGGGTGGGGGGCAGAGACCCAGTACTTC
CDR3 protein: CASSTPGLAGWGAETQYF

J gene: TRBJ1-1
D gene: NA
V gene: TRBV13
clone size: NA
CDR3 DNA: TGTGCCAGCAGCCCCGAGAGGGAACCGAACACTGAAGCTTTCTTT
CDR3 protein: CASSPEREPNTEAFF

J gene: TRBJ2-3
D gene: NA
V gene: TRBV4-1
clone size: NA
CDR3 DNA: TGCGCCAGCAGCCAAGAACAGGGCGGGCGGACAGATACGCAGTATTTT
CDR3 protein: CASSQEQGGRTDTQYF

J gene: TRBJ2-5
D gene: NA
V gene: TRBV29-1
clone size: NA
CDR3 DNA: TGCAGCGCCCGCGGCTTGCGAGAGACCCAGTACTTC
CDR3 protein: CSARGLRETQYF

J gene: TRBJ2-2
D gene: NA
V gene: TRBV5-4
clone size: NA
CDR3 DNA: TGTGCCAGCAGCTGGACAGCATCGAACACCGGGGAGCTGTTTTTT
CDR3 protein: CASSWTASNTGELFF

J gene: TRBJ1-1
D gene: NA
V gene: TRBV4-1
clone size: once
CDR3 DNA: TGCGCCAGCAGCCAAGAAAGGGGCGTATCGAACACTGAAGCTTTCTTT
CDR3 protein: CASSQERGVSNTEAFF

J gene: TRBJ1-1
D gene: NA
V gene: TRBV6-5
clone size: few
CDR3 DNA: TGTGCCAGCAGTTTGGACGGGGGGAACACTGAAGCTTTCTTT
CDR3 protein: CASSLDGGNTEAFF

J gene: TRBJ2-3
D gene: TRBD2
V gene: TRBV3-1/TRBV3-2
clone size: NA
CDR3 DNA: TGTGCCAGCAGCGCTAGCGGGGGGGTAAATACGCAGTATTTT
CDR3 protein: CASSASGGVNTQYF

J gene: TRBJ2-7
D gene: NA
V gene: TRBV19
clone size: NA
CDR3 DNA: TGTGCCAGTAGTGGCAGACAGTCTAACCCTTACGAGCAGTACTTC
CDR3 protein: CASSGRQSNPYEQYF

J gene: TRBJ2-2
D gene: TRBD1
V gene: TRBV9
clone size: once
CDR3 DNA: TGTGCCAGCAGTGTGGGACAGTCGCACACCGGGGAGCTGTTTTTT
CDR3 protein: CASSVGQSHTGELFF

J gene: TRBJ2-2
D gene: NA
V gene: TRBV2
clone size: NA
CDR3 DNA: TGTGCCAGCAGTGCGGGAGAAACCGGGGAGCTGTTTTTT
CDR3 protein: CASSAGETGELFF

J gene: TRBJ2-2
D gene: TRBD1
V gene: TRBV6-5
clone size: NA
CDR3 DNA: TGTGCCAGCAGTTACGGGACAGGGCCCACCGGGGAGCTGTTTTTT
CDR3 protein: CASSYGTGPTGELFF

J gene: TRBJ1-4
D gene: NA
V gene: TRBV5-1
clone size: once
CDR3 DNA: TGCGCCAGCAGCATAGAACAGGGCGGAAGGGAAAAACTGTTTTTT
CDR3 protein: CASSIEQGGREKLFF

J gene: TRBJ2-3
D gene: NA
V gene: TRBV27
clone size: NA
CDR3 DNA: TGTGCCAGCACCCGGGCAGATACGCAGTATTTT
CDR3 protein: CASTRADTQYF

J gene: TRBJ1-2
D gene: TRBD1
V gene: TRBV30
clone size: NA
CDR3 DNA: TGTGCCTGGAGTACCGAGACAGGGAACTATGGCTACACCTTC
CDR3 protein: CAWSTETGNYGYTF

J gene: TRBJ1-1
D gene: TRBD1
V gene: TRBV19
clone size: NA
CDR3 DNA: TGTGCCAGTAGCATTGACAGGGGTCTCACTGAAGCTTTCTTT
CDR3 protein: CASSIDRGLTEAFF

J gene: TRBJ1-2
D gene: TRBD1
V gene: TRBV15
clone size: NA
CDR3 DNA: TGTGCCACCAGCAGTAAGACAGGGGTTAACTATGGCTACACCTTC
CDR3 protein: CATSSKTGVNYGYTF